The TCR beta chain under discussion was sequenced for a study of prognosis after radiotherapy for stage I lung cancer (dated by TCRdb to the early 2020s). For the wider study: Between early 2018 and early 2019, under 20 patients with stage I NSCLC were enrolled in Nanjing, China. Enrolled patients comprised around 13 with newly diagnosed primary stage I lung tumors and four to six with oligometastatic NSCLC after surgical resection of the primary tumor. All patients were regarded as medically inoperable, because of comorbidities in more than ten patients and refusal of surgery in about seven patients. The cohort comprised under 15 men and about six women with a median age of around 74 years, ranging from roughly 50 to 84 years. Tumor histology was squamous cell carcinoma in about seven patients and adenocarcinoma in more than 10. Image-guided IMRT or VMAT was used to deliver SBRT in 3 to 5 fractions at a biologically effective dose of at least 100 Gy. In every patient, SBRT was given without any concurrent therapy. About 20% of the 19 patients developed distant metastases after SBRT, at a median of roughly 7 months; the other 15 showed no significant progression. This study profiled peripheral blood TCR beta repertoires from stage I NSCLC patients before and after stereotactic body radiotherapy and linked the repertoires to distant failure. The study sequenced around 38 blood samples from roughly 20 patients, one before and one after SBRT per patient.

Many counts were recorded for this clonotype. Its antigen has not been determined. No clone much larger than this one lies a single base away; base qualities are absent. Overall results and qualifications from the work: The study was limited by the small cohort and short follow-up, and independent validation of the study findings is required. No adjustment for multiple comparisons was applied to any of the reported P values. Differences by metastasis status were reportedly seen in TRBV and TRBJ usage frequencies, involving two V genes at baseline and, after SBRT, roughly ten V genes and two J genes. Post-SBRT Shannon entropy and its change from baseline were lower in patients who developed distant metastases; baseline Shannon entropy was not associated with metastases. Tumor specificity of expanded TCR clones was not determined. After SBRT, the number of unique TCR clones decreased (median roughly 9,500 before versus some 7,000 after; Wilcoxon paired P=0.011).

Two rounds of multiplex PCR on genomic DNA were used to amplify the TCR beta CDR3 region. The first PCR round used primers specific to each TRBV and TRBJ gene, with sequences filed in Chinese patent CN105087789A. Universal primers were used in the second PCR round. The Roche High Pure PCR Template Preparation Kit was used to extract genomic DNA from frozen PBMCs. Libraries were sequenced paired-end with 151 bp reads on an Illumina HiSeq 3000. Under the source paper's analysis protocol: CutAdapt was used to discard raw reads that did not contain the multiplex PCR primer sequences. High-quality paired reads were merged into contigs with PEAR. By aligning each contig to reference sequences, MiXCR assigned the TRB V, D and J gene segments to that contig. To remove sequencing errors, CDR3 sequences were clustered according to base quality and sequence similarity. Shannon entropy normalized by the natural log of productive TCR sequence number was used as the measure of diversity. To get clonality, Shannon entropy was divided by the natural log of the number of unique clonotypes, and that result was subtracted from one. The Youden index of ROC curves was used to select progression-free survival cut-offs for repertoire metrics, and analyses were performed in R 3.5.3. The raw public data were reprocessed by TCRdb itself: fastp quality trimming at Q25, MiXCR clonotype calling, in-frame beta chains only. When rows share a CDR3 protein, they turn into one entry using the most common DNA and genes. It is TCRdb's table, rather than the study itself, that gives the V and J calls and clone size. This sample gives over 10,000 distinct CDR3 sequences in total; roughly 50% of them show up just once. The top ten constitute roughly 26% of the sample.

All patients had node-negative disease on CT and PET/CT, and none had a history of other malignancies or had previously received chemotherapy or radiotherapy. At each of the two time points, six milliliters of peripheral venous blood were collected into EDTA tubes. PBMCs were isolated by Ficoll-Paque Plus density-gradient centrifugation. Immediately after collection, samples were stored at -80 degrees C until analysis. The sample here was PBMCs, taken before or after stereotactic body radiation therapy (not recorded which). This clonotype originated in a donor aged 50 or older with non-small cell lung cancer.

The DNA reads as follows: TGTGCTAGTGGTTTGACAACCAACACCGGGGAGCTGTTTTTT. Its protein is CASGLTTNTGELFF. The chain links TRBV12-5 with TRBJ2-2; no D gene call is confident. Including cysteine and phenylalanine, the CDR3 has 14 amino acids. Of all the DNA, just the CDR3 is kept, 42 bases in frame from base 1. The V end loses 2 bases and the J end loses 2 bases, and a stretch of 6 bases separates them. The germline V gene encodes CDR1 LGHNT and CDR2 FRNRAP.